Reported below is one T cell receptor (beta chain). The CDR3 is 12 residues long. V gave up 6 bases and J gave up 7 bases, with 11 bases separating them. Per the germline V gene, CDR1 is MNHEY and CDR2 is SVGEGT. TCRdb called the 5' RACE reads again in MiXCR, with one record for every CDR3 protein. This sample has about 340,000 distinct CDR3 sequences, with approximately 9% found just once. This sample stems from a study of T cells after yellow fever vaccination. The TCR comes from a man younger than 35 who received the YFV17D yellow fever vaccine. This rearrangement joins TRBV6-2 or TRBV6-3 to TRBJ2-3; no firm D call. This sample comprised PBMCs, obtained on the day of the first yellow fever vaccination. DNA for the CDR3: TGTGCCAGCAGGTCTGATGGGAATACGCAGTATTTT. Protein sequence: CASRSDGNTQYF.